The rows below give T cell receptor beta chains drawn from one sample of a study of T cell responses to AZD1222 COVID-19 vaccine. The protocol was immunoSEQ multiplex PCR, while the TCRdb copy is restricted to in-frame clones and leaves out a portion. Among around 83,000 clones, 92% were seen once, and the ten largest hold around 5.2%. Sequencing used peripheral blood, obtained on day 0 of AZD1222 vaccination. The origin of the receptors is an adult in good health. CDR3s include the opening cysteine and the closing phenylalanine or tryptophan.

V gene: TRBV9
J gene: TRBJ2-7
CDR3 protein: CASSVSGGPGAYEQYF

V gene: TRBV5-8
J gene: TRBJ2-7
CDR3 protein: CASSRARDLYEQYF

V gene: TRBV5-5
J gene: TRBJ2-7
CDR3 protein: CASSFSTDSSEQYF

V gene: TRBV5-4
J gene: TRBJ2-2
CDR3 protein: CASSRLAGETGELFF

V gene: TRBV28
J gene: TRBJ1-6
CDR3 protein: CASSLGQGNSPLHF

V gene: TRBV3-1/TRBV3-2
J gene: TRBJ2-7
CDR3 protein: CASSQSGQIYEQYF

V gene: TRBV29-1
J gene: TRBJ2-7
CDR3 protein: CSVRIQGYEQYF

V gene: TRBV4-2
J gene: TRBJ2-7
CDR3 protein: CASSQDPSDSSYEQYF

V gene: TRBV28
J gene: TRBJ2-1
CDR3 protein: CASRVGYSNEQFF

V gene: TRBV5-6
J gene: TRBJ2-1
CDR3 protein: CASSLLAGINEQFF

V gene: TRBV5-8
J gene: TRBJ1-1
CDR3 protein: CASSLPQLNTEAFF

V gene: TRBV24-1
J gene: TRBJ2-2
CDR3 protein: CATSGVRTNTGELFF

V gene: TRBV19
J gene: TRBJ2-3
CDR3 protein: CASSRRVGDTQYF

V gene: TRBV4-3
J gene: TRBJ2-1
CDR3 protein: CASSQALAGGLNSYNEQFF

V gene: TRBV7-2
J gene: TRBJ2-1
CDR3 protein: CASSFERELWQFF

V gene: TRBV7-3
J gene: TRBJ2-3
CDR3 protein: CASSQESGSQDTQYF

V gene: TRBV9
J gene: TRBJ2-7
CDR3 protein: CASSVAQAGNQEQYF

V gene: TRBV5-5
J gene: TRBJ2-3
CDR3 protein: CASSKRSATSGDTQYF

V gene: TRBV28
J gene: TRBJ2-3
CDR3 protein: CASSSPGGRGTDTQYF

V gene: TRBV5-1
J gene: TRBJ1-3
CDR3 protein: CASSQGLTSSGNTIYF

V gene: TRBV28
J gene: TRBJ2-1
CDR3 protein: CASSRGSYNEQFF

V gene: TRBV7-9
J gene: TRBJ1-4
CDR3 protein: CASSFGNEKLFF

V gene: TRBV18
J gene: TRBJ2-2
CDR3 protein: CASHQGMNTGELFF

V gene: TRBV5-1
J gene: TRBJ2-5
CDR3 protein: CASTPVGPGPTGETQYF

V gene: TRBV7-9
J gene: TRBJ2-1
CDR3 protein: CASSPVAGGRNNEQFF

V gene: TRBV27
J gene: TRBJ1-6
CDR3 protein: CASSQRYNSPLHF

V gene: TRBV6-6
J gene: TRBJ1-6
CDR3 protein: CASSPQRDSGYSSYNSPLHF